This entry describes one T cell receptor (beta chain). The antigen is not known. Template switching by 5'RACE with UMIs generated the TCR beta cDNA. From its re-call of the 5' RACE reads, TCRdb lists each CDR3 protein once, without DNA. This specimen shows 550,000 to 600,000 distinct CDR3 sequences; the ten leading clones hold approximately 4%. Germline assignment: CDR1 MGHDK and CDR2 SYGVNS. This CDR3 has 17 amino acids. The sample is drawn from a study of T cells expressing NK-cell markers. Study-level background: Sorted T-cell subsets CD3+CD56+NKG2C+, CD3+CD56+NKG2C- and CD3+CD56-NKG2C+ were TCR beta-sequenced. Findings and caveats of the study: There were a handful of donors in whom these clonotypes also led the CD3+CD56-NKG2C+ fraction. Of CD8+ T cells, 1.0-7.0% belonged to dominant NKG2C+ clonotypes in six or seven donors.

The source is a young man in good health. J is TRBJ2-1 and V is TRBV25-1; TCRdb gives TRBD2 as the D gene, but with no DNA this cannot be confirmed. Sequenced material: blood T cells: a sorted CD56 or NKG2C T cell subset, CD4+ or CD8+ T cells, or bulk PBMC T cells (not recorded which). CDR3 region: CASSEPGLAGVRNEQFF.